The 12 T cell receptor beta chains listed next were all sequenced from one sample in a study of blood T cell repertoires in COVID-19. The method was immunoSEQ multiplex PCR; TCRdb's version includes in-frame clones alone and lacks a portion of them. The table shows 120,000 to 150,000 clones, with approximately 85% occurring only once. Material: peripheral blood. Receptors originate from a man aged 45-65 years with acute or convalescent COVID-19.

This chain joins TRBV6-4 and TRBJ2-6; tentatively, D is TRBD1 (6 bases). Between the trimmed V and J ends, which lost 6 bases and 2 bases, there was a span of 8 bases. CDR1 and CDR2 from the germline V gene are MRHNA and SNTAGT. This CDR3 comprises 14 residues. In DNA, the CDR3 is TGTGCCAGCAGAGGGGGTACTGGGGCCAACGTCCTGACTTTC. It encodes CASRGGTGANVLTF.

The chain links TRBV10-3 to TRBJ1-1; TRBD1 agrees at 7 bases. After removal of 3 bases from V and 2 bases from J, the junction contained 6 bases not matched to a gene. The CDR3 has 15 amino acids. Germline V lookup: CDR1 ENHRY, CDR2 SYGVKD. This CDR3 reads CAISDPGQPNTEAFF. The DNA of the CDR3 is TGTGCCATCAGTGACCCGGGACAGCCCAACACTGAAGCTTTCTTT.

The CDR3 region is CATSRSAQKLFF. The CDR3 bases are TGTGCCACCAGCAGATCCGCGCAAAAACTGTTTTTT. This sequence joins TRBV15 and TRBJ1-4, with D hard to call. The CDR3 length is 12 residues. V was trimmed by 2 bases and J by 9 bases, leaving 7 bases between them. Germline V gene lookup returns CDR1 LNHNV and CDR2 YYDKDF (reference sequence).

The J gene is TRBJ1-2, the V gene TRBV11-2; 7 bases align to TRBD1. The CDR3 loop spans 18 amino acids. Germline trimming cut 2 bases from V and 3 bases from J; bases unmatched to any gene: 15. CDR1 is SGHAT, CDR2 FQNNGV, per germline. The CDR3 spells CASSLKAGWAGGYYGYTF. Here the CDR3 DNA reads TGTGCCAGCAGCTTAAAAGCCGGATGGGCAGGGGGATACTATGGCTACACCTTC.

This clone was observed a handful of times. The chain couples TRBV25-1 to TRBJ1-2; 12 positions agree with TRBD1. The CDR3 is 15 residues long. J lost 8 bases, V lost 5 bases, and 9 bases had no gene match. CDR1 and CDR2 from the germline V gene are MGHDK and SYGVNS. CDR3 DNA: TGTGCCAGCAGTTTTATGGGACAGGGGGCGTTCGGCTACACCTTC. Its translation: CASSFMGQGAFGYTF.

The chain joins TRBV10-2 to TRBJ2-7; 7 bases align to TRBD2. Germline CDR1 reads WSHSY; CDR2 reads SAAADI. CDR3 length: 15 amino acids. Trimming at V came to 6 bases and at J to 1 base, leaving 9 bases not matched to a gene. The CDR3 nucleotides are TGCGCCAGCAGACCCGGGACTACCAATTCCTACGAGCAGTACTTC. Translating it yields CASRPGTTNSYEQYF.

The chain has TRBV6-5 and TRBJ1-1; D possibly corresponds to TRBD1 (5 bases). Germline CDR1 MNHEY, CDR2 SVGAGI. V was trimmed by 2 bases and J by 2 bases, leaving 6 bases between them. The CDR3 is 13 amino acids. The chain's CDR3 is CASSYRGNTEAFF. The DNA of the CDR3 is TGTGCCAGCAGTTACAGGGGCAACACTGAAGCTTTCTTT.

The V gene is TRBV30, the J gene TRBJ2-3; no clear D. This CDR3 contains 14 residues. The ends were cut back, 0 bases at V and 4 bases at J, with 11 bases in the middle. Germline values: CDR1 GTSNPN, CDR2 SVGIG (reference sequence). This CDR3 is CAWSVRVWADTQYF. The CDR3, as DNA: TGTGCCTGGAGTGTACGGGTGTGGGCAGATACGCAGTATTTT.

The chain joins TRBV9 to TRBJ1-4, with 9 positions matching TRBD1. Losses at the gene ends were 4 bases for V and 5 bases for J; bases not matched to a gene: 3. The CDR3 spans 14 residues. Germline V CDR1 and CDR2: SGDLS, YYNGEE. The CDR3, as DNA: TGTGCCAGCAGCTATGGGACAGGGAATGAAAAACTGTTTTTT. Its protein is CASSYGTGNEKLFF. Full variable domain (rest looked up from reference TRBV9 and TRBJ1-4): DSGVTQTPKHLITATGQRVTLRCSPRSGDLSVYWYQQSLDQGLQFLIQYYNGEERAKGNILERFSAQQFPDLHSELNLSSLELGDSALYFCASSYGTGNEKLFFGSGTQLSVL.

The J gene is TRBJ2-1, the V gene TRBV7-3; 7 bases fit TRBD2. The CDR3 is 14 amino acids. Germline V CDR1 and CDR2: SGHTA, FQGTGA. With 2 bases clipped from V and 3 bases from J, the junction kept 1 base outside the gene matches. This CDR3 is CASSLAGVYNEQFF. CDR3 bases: TGTGCCAGCAGCTTAGCGGGAGTCTACAATGAGCAGTTCTTC.

CDR3 bases: TGTGCCAGCAGCTTAGAGCTAGCGGGGAACAATGAGCAGTTCTTC. The encoded protein is CASSLELAGNNEQFF. V and J are TRBV11-2 and TRBJ2-1; TRBD2 matches at 9 bases. The CDR3 runs 15 residues. V dropped 0 bases and J dropped 5; count of bases not matched to a gene: 2. CDR1 is SGHAT, CDR2 FQNNGV, per germline.

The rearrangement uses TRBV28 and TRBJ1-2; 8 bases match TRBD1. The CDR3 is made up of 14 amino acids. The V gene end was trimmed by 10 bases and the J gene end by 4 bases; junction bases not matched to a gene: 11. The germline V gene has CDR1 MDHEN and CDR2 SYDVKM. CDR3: CATSPTGGGYGYTF. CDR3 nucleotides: TGTGCCACCTCTCCCACAGGGGGTGGCTATGGCTACACCTTC.